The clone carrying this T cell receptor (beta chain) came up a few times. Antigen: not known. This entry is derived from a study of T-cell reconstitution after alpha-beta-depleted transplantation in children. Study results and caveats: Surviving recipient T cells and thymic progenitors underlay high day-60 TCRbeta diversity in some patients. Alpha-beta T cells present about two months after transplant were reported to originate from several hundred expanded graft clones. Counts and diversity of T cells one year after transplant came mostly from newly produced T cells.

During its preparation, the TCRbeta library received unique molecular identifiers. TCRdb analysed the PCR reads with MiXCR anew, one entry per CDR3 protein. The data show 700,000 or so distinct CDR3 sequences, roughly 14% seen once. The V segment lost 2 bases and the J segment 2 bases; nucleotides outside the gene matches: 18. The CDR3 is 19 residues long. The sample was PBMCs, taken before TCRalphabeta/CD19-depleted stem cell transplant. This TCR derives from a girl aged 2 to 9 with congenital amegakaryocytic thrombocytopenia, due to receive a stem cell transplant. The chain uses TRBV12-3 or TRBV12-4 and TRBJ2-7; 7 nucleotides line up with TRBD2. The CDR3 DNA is TGTGCCAGCAGTTTATTCAAGCGGGACCGGTTGTTTATGCCCTACGAGCAGTACTTC. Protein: CASSLFKRDRLFMPYEQYF.